The 2 T cell receptor beta chains given below trace back to one sample, sequenced in a study of vaccination effects on CD4 cells after COVID-19 (dated by TCRdb to 2022 to 2024). Their specific antigens are unknown. The library was obtained by the immunoSEQ multiplex PCR assay. TCRdb took over this immuneACCESS table, retaining in-frame rearrangements with V and J assigned. Such tables are incomplete; in checked studies, under half of the missing clones stem from an unresolved V gene, and the remainder is unexplained. Recorded for this sample are tens of thousands of clones; over 60% of them occurred a single time. The biggest ten clones account for approximately 9% of the sample. The ViraFEST assay stimulated PBMC with viral peptide pools and then used TCR sequencing to identify antigen-specific CD4+ T cell clonotypes by expansion. After around ten days of culture, CD4+ T cells were isolated with the EasySep CD4+ T cell isolation kit. Each participant received two doses of an mRNA SARS-CoV-2 vaccine, either BNT162b2 or mRNA-1273.

The material sequenced was CD4+ T cells from PBMCs cultured with SARS-CoV-2 spike peptides, taken after COVID-19 vaccination. In the paper's terms, the cell subset or site label means: SARS-CoV-2 spike overlapping peptide pool stimulation. Every receptor here comes from a human donor who received a COVID-19 vaccine.

The V gene is TRBV6-5, the J gene TRBJ2-7; tentative D call: TRBD2 (6 bases). The CDR3 is 15 amino acids. V gave up 7 bases and J gave up 3 bases, with 19 bases separating them. The germline gives CDR1 MNHEY, CDR2 SVGAGI. The CDR3 region has the DNA TGTGCCAGCAATTCCTTGCGGGACCCTTACTACGAGCAGTACTTC. It is translated as CASNSLRDPYYEQYF.

This clone was picked up a small number of times. The rearrangement uses TRBV7-7 and TRBJ2-3, with 10 nucleotides matching TRBD2. CDR3 length equals 15 residues. V gave up 5 bases and J gave up 5 bases; unmatched junction bases: 7. CDR1 is SSHAT and CDR2 is FNYEAQ in the germline V gene (reference sequence). In nucleotides, the CDR3 is TGTGCCAGCAGCCCCGGACGGACTAGCGGAGATACGCAGTATTTT. It codes for CASSPGRTSGDTQYF.